Listed below are T cell receptor beta chains from one sample, sequenced in a study of neurological immune-mediated disorders. TCRdb recomputed calls from the 5' RACE reads with MiXCR, one row per CDR3 protein. This sample carries approximately 70,000 distinct CDR3 sequences, roughly 4.8% of them seen once, and the ten largest clones take 2% to 2.5%. Sequencing was done on a sample of PBMCs. These receptors originate from a woman aged 70 to 79 with multiple sclerosis. CDR3s include the opening cysteine and the closing phenylalanine or tryptophan. The D gene is left open where the match is weak. Clone sizes are given selectively: once, few, many, or a class where the clone is expanded.

d_gene | j_gene | v_gene | abundance | CDR3nt | CDR3aa
- | TRBJ2-1 | TRBV4-1 | many | TGCGCCAGCAGCCAAGAGGAGACAAGCGGAATAGGGGCCTACAATGAGCAGTTCTTC | CASSQEETSGIGAYNEQFF
- | TRBJ1-1 | TRBV15 | many | TGTGCCACCAGCGCAGGGTTACTAGGCACTGAAGCTTTCTTT | CATSAGLLGTEAFF
TRBD1 | TRBJ1-1 | TRBV7-9 | few | TGTGCCAGCAGACCAGGGAGGGGGCCGTGGGTCATGAACACTGAAGCTTTCTTT | CASRPGRGPWVMNTEAFF
TRBD2 | TRBJ2-5 | TRBV2 | few | TGTGCCAGCAGGGCGGAGATAGCGGGAGGGATAGAGACCCAGTACTTC | CASRAEIAGGIETQYF
- | TRBJ2-7 | TRBV27 | many | TGTGCCAGCAGTTTAAAAGGGCCATTGGACGAGCAGTACTTC | CASSLKGPLDEQYF
- | TRBJ2-5 | TRBV7-2 | many | TGTGCCAGCAGCGCCGGACAGAGAAAGACCCAGTACTTC | CASSAGQRKTQYF
- | TRBJ2-1 | TRBV28 | many | TGTGCCAGCAGTTTCGGAGGGATCTATCTAGAGCAGTTCTTC | CASSFGGIYLEQFF
- | TRBJ1-1 | TRBV12-3/TRBV12-4 | few | TGTGCCAGCAGTTTAGGGGGGCGGACTGAAGCTTTCTTT | CASSLGGRTEAFF
- | TRBJ2-3 | TRBV28 | few | TGTGCCAGCAGTTCAGGTGTTTATACGCAGTATTTT | CASSSGVYTQYF
- | TRBJ2-1 | TRBV24-1 | many | TGTGCCACCAGTGATATAGTGGGTGATGAGCAGTTCTTC | CATSDIVGDEQFF
- | TRBJ1-1 | TRBV20-1 | - | TGCAGTGCTAGAGATGGGGCGGGTACCACTGAAGCTTTCTTT | CSARDGAGTTEAFF
- | TRBJ2-1 | TRBV5-1 | - | TGCGCCAGCAGCCTAGACCCCAAATACAATGAGCAGTTCTTC | CASSLDPKYNEQFF
- | TRBJ2-5 | TRBV7-6 | - | TGTGCCAGCAGCTTAGTGGAGGAGGGCCGGTACTTC | CASSLVEEGRYF
TRBD1 | TRBJ2-7 | TRBV5-6 | many | TGTGCCAGCAGCTTTTACAGGGGCGCGTGGGAGCAGTACTTC | CASSFYRGAWEQYF
- | TRBJ2-7 | TRBV3-1 | few | TGTGCCAGCAGCCAAGAAGGGGTCCGGCTAGCGCCCTCCTACGAGCAGTACTTC | CASSQEGVRLAPSYEQYF
- | TRBJ2-4 | TRBV5-1 | many | TGCGCCAGCAGCCCGGACGTAGCCAAAAACATTCAGTACTTC | CASSPDVAKNIQYF
TRBD2 | TRBJ2-7 | TRBV29-1 | many | TGCAGCGTTGAAGCCCGGCTAGCGGGAGAGACGCCCTACGAGCAGTACTTC | CSVEARLAGETPYEQYF
- | TRBJ2-2 | TRBV20-1 | many | TGCAGTGCTAGTAACATTTTATCCCAAGGGGAGCTGTTTTTT | CSASNILSQGELFF
- | TRBJ1-1 | TRBV5-5 | many | TGTGCCAGCAGCTTTAGGGCTCCGGGTTCGAACACTGAAGCTTTCTTT | CASSFRAPGSNTEAFF
- | TRBJ1-1 | TRBV21-1 | many | TGTGCCAGCAGTACAAACACTGAAGCTTTCTTT | CASSTNTEAFF
- | TRBJ2-1 | TRBV7-9 | many | TGTGCCAGCAGCTTAGCGCTAGGGGCTAACCCCTACAATGAGCAGTTCTTC | CASSLALGANPYNEQFF
- | TRBJ1-1 | TRBV5-1 | - | TGCGCCAGCAGCTTGGCGGGGGGGCCCACTGAAGCTTTCTTT | CASSLAGGPTEAFF
TRBD1 | TRBJ1-4 | TRBV5-6 | - | TGTGCCAGCAGCTCACAGGGGATAAAAGAAAAACTGTTTTTT | CASSSQGIKEKLFF
TRBD1 | TRBJ2-1 | TRBV7-2 | many | TGTGCCAGCAGCGCAACAGGGGGAACCTACAATGAGCAGTTCTTC | CASSATGGTYNEQFF
TRBD2 | TRBJ2-1 | TRBV24-1 | many | TGTGCCACCAGGAAGGGGACTAGTTCCTACAATGAGCAGTTCTTC | CATRKGTSSYNEQFF
- | TRBJ1-2 | TRBV7-9 | few | TGTGCCAGCAGCTTAACCGGGGACTATGGCTACACCTTC | CASSLTGDYGYTF
- | TRBJ2-1 | TRBV5-1 | many | TGCGCCAGCAGCTCGGGACCTAGTCTCAATGAGCAGTTCTTC | CASSSGPSLNEQFF
- | TRBJ2-1 | TRBV4-3 | many | TGCGCCAGCAGCCAAGATTTGGGGAGACAGTTTCCCAATGAGCAGTTCTTC | CASSQDLGRQFPNEQFF
TRBD1 | TRBJ1-2 | TRBV10-3 | many | TGTGCCATCACGACGACAGGGGACTATGGCTACACCTTC | CAITTTGDYGYTF
- | TRBJ1-1 | TRBV15 | - | TGTGCCACCAGCCCCGAGGGAGCACGTCTGAACACTGAAGCTTTCTTT | CATSPEGARLNTEAFF
TRBD1 | TRBJ1-2 | TRBV6-4 | few | TGTGCCAGCAGCCGCGAGACAGGGGGTAACTATGGCTACACCTTC | CASSRETGGNYGYTF
- | TRBJ2-2 | TRBV27 | - | TGTGCCAGCAGTCCCGGGACAAACACCGGGGAGCTGTTTTTT | CASSPGTNTGELFF
- | TRBJ2-2 | TRBV4-1 | many | TGCGCCAGCAGCCAAGAACGTTACACCGGGGAGCTGTTTTTT | CASSQERYTGELFF
- | TRBJ2-7 | TRBV12-3/TRBV12-4 | - | TGTGCCAGCAGTTCAGAACCCAGGGGTGGCTACGAGCAGTACTTC | CASSSEPRGGYEQYF
TRBD1 | TRBJ2-1 | TRBV5-1 | many | TGCGCCAGCAGCTCAGGATCAGGGGGCGGAAGCAATGAGCAGTTCTTC | CASSSGSGGGSNEQFF
TRBD1 | TRBJ1-1 | TRBV3-1 | - | TGTGCCAGCAGCCAACCGGACAGGGGGGAGGCTAGTGAAGCTTTCTTT | CASSQPDRGEASEAFF
TRBD1 | TRBJ2-7 | TRBV10-1 | many | TGCGCCAGCAGTGATGGACAGGGAGGTCCCTACGAGCAGTACTTC | CASSDGQGGPYEQYF
- | TRBJ2-1 | TRBV5-1 | many | TGCGCCAGCAGCTTGGAGGATAGCCATGAGCAGTTCTTC | CASSLEDSHEQFF
- | TRBJ2-5 | TRBV5-1 | many | TGCGCCAGCAGCTTGGAAAGGACAGCCAAAAGGGAGACCCAGTACTTC | CASSLERTAKRETQYF
TRBD1 | TRBJ2-7 | TRBV7-2 | many | TGTGCCAGCAGCCGGGGACAGGGTCCCTACGAGCAGTACTTC | CASSRGQGPYEQYF
- | TRBJ2-1 | TRBV5-1 | many | TGCGCCAGCAGCTTGGTCACAGATTACAATGAGCAGTTCTTC | CASSLVTDYNEQFF
- | TRBJ1-1 | TRBV5-1 | - | TGCGCCAGCAGCTTGGTAGCAGGGCTTGAAGCTTTCTTT | CASSLVAGLEAFF
- | TRBJ2-7 | TRBV5-1 | many | TGCGCCAGCAGCTTGGGGCCTACCTCCAACGAGCAGTACTTC | CASSLGPTSNEQYF
- | TRBJ1-1 | TRBV27 | few | TGTGCCAGCAGTCACCCAAGGGCTGAAGCTTTCTTT | CASSHPRAEAFF
- | TRBJ1-1 | TRBV12-3/TRBV12-4 | many | TGTGCCAGCACAGCGACGCGGGGGCGAGGAACTGAAGCTTTCTTT | CASTATRGRGTEAFF
- | TRBJ2-3 | TRBV4-1 | many | TGCGCCAGCAGCCAAAGCCGAGATACGCAGTATTTT | CASSQSRDTQYF
- | TRBJ2-6 | TRBV6-5 | many | TGTGCCTCCAGGGTACCGGGGGCCAACGTCCTGACTTTC | CASRVPGANVLTF
- | TRBJ2-7 | TRBV7-9 | many | TGTGCCAGCAGCTTAGGAGGGACCGGGACCCTTCAATCCGAGCAGTACTTC | CASSLGGTGTLQSEQYF
- | TRBJ2-3 | TRBV20-1 | - | TGCAGTGCTGATACGCCCACAGATACGCAGTATTTT | CSADTPTDTQYF
- | TRBJ2-1 | TRBV5-8 | many | TGTGCCAGCAGGCGACAGGCAAAGAGCTCCTACAATGAGCAGTTCTTC | CASRRQAKSSYNEQFF
- | TRBJ2-7 | TRBV5-1 | many | TGCGCCAGCAGCACCGGGGTCGGGAATTCCTACGAGCAGTACTTC | CASSTGVGNSYEQYF